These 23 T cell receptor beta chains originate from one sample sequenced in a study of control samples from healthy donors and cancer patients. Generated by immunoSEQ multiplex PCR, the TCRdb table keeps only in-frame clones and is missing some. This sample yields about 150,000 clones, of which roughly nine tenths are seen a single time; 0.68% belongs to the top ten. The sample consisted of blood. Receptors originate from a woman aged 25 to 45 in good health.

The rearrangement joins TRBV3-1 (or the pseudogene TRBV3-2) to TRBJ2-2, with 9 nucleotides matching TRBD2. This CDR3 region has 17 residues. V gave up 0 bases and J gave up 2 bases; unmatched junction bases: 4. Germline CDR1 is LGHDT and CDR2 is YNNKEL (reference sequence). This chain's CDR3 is CASSQEVAGVNTGELFF. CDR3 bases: TGTGCCAGCAGCCAAGAAGTAGCGGGAGTTAACACCGGGGAGCTGTTTTTT.

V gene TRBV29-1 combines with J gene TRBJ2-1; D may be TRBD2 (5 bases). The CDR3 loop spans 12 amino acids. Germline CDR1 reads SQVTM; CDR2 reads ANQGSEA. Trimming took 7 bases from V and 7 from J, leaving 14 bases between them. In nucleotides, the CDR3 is TGCAGCGCTTATGAGGGTATTAATGAGCAGTTCTTC. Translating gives CSAYEGINEQFF.

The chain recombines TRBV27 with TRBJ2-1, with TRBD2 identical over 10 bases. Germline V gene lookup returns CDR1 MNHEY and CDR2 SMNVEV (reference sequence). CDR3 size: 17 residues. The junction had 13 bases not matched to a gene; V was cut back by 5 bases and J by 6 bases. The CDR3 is CASSHDLLAGGINEQFF. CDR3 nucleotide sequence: TGTGCCAGCAGTCACGACCTTTTAGCGGGAGGAATCAATGAGCAGTTCTTC.

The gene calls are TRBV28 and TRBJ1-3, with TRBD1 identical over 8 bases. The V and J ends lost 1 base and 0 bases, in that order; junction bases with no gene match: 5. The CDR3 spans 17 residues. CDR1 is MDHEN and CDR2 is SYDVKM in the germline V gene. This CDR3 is CASSLLRTGTSGNTIYF. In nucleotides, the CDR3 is TGTGCCAGCAGTTTATTAAGGACAGGGACCTCTGGAAACACCATATATTTT. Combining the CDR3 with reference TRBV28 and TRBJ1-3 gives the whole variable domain DVKVTQSSRYLVKRTGEKVFLECVQDMDHENMFWYRQDPGLGLRLIYFSYDVKMKEKGDIPEGYSVSREKKERFSLILESASTNQTSMYLCASSLLRTGTSGNTIYFGEGSWLTVV.

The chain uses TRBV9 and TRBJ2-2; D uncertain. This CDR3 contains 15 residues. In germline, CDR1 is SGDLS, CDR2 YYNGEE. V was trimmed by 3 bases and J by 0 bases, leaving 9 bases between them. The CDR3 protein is CASSAGVSNTGELFF. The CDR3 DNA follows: TGTGCCAGCAGCGCTGGGGTATCGAACACCGGGGAGCTGTTTTTT.

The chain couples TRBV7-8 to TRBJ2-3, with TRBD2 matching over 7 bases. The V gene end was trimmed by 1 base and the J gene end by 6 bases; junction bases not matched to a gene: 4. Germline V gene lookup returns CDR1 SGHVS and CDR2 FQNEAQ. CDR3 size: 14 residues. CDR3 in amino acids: CASSLGGRVDTQYF. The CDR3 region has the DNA TGTGCCAGCAGCTTAGGGGGGAGGGTGGATACGCAGTATTTT.

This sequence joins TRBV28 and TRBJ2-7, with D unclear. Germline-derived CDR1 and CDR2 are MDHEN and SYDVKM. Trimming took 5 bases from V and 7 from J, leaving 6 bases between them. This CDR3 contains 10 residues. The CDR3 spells CASSKREQYF. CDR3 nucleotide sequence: TGTGCCAGCAGTAAGAGGGAGCAGTACTTC.

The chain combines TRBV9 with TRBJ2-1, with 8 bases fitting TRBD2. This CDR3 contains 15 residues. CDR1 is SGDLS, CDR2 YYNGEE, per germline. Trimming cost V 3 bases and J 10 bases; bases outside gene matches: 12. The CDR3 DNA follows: TGTGCCAGCAGCGCCTTGGACGGGAGGGCCAACGAGCAGTTCTTC. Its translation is CASSALDGRANEQFF.

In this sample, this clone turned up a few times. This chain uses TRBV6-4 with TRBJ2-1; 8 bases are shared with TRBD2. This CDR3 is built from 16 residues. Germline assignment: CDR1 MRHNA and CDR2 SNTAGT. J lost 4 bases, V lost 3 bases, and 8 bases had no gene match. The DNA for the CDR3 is TGTGCCAGCAGTGATAGGGCGGGAGGCGGATACAATGAGCAGTTCTTC. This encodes CASSDRAGGGYNEQFF.

CDR3 sequence reads: CASSASGRYNEQFF. CDR3 nucleotide sequence: TGTGCCAGCAGCGCTAGCGGGAGGTACAATGAGCAGTTCTTC. The rearrangement joins TRBV9 to TRBJ2-1; the match to TRBD2 covers 11 bases. Trimming at V came to 3 bases and at J to 4 bases, leaving 0 bases not matched to a gene. CDR1 is SGDLS, CDR2 YYNGEE, per germline. CDR3 size: 14 residues.

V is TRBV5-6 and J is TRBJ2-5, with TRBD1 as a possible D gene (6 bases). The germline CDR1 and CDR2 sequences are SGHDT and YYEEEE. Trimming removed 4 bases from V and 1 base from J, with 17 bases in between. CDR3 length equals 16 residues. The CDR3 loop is CASSTRYRASQETQYF. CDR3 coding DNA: TGTGCCAGCAGCACCAGATACAGGGCCTCCCAAGAGACCCAGTACTTC.

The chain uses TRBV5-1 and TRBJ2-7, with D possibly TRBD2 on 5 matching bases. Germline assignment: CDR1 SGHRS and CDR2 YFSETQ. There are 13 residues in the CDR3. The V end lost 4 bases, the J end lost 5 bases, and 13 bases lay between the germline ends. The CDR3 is CASSLDPEDEQYF. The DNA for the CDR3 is TGCGCCAGCAGCCTGGACCCGGAGGACGAGCAGTACTTC.

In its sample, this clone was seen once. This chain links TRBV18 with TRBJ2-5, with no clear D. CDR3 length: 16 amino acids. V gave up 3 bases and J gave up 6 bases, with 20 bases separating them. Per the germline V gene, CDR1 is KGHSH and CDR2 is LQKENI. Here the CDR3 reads CASSPGRDGLLKTQYF. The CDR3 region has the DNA TGTGCCAGCTCACCGGGCAGAGATGGCCTATTAAAGACCCAGTACTTC.

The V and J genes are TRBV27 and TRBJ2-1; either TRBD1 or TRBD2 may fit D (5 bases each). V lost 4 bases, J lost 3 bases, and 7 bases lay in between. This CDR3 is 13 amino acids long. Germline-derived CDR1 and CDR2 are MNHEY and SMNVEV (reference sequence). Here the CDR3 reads CASSWDVYNEQFF. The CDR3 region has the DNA TGTGCCAGCAGTTGGGACGTCTACAATGAGCAGTTCTTC.

The CDR3 DNA reads as TGTGCCAGCAATATACCTGGAGATACGCAGTATTTT. Translating gives CASNIPGDTQYF. The genes are TRBV28 and TRBJ2-3; no clear D gene. V lost 7 bases and J 5 bases, leaving 10 bases between the germline ends. The CDR3 length is 12 residues. Germline loops: CDR1 MDHEN, CDR2 SYDVKM.

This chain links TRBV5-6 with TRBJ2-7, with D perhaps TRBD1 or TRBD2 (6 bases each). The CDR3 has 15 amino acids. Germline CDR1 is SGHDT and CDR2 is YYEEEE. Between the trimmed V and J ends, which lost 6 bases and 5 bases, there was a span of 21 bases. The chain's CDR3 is CASIWGGGTPNEQYF. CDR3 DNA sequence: TGTGCCAGCATCTGGGGTGGCGGGACACCCAACGAGCAGTACTTC.

DNA for the CDR3: TGCGCCAGCAGCTGGATCGGGACTAGCGGGAGTGGGGAGACCCAGTACTTC. Amino acid sequence: CASSWIGTSGSGETQYF. The V call is TRBV5-1, the J call TRBJ2-5; 14 nucleotides match TRBD2. The CDR3 is made up of 17 amino acids. The trim removed 3 bases at V and 5 bases at J, leaving 9 bases unmatched. Germline-derived CDR1 and CDR2 are SGHRS and YFSETQ.

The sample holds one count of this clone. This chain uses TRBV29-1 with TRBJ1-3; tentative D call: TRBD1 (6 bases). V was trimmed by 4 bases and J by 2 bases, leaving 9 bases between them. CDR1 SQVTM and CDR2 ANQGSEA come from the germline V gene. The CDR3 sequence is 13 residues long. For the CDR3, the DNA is TGCAGCGTTGTAAACAGGGCTGGAAACACCATATATTTT. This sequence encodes CSVVNRAGNTIYF.

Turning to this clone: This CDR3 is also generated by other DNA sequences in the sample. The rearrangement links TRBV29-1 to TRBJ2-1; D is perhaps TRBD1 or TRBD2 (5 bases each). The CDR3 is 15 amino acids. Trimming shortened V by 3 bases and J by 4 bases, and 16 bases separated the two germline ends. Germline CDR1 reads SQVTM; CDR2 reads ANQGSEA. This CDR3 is CSVEGTISSYNEQFF. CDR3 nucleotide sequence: TGCAGCGTTGAGGGGACCATCTCGTCATACAATGAGCAGTTCTTC.

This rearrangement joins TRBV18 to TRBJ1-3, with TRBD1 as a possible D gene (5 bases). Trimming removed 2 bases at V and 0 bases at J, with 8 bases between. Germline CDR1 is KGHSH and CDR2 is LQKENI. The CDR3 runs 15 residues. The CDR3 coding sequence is TGTGCCAGCTCACCAGACAGATACTCTGGAAACACCATATATTTT. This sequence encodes CASSPDRYSGNTIYF.

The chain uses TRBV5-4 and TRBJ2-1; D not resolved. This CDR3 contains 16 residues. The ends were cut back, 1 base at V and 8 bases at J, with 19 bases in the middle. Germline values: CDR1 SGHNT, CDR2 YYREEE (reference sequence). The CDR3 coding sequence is TGTGCCAGCAGCTTGAGGGCTAGTTCGGGTGTCCATGAGCAGTTCTTC. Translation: CASSLRASSGVHEQFF.

The CDR3 sequence: CASSQEPGVNTEAFF. The DNA of the CDR3 is TGTGCCAGCAGCCAAGAACCAGGGGTGAACACTGAAGCTTTCTTT. V and J are TRBV4-2 and TRBJ1-1; D is perhaps TRBD1 (6 bases). Germline V gene data show CDR1 as LGHNA and CDR2 as YNFKEQ. This CDR3 is 15 amino acids long. The V end was cut by 0 bases, the J end by 0 bases, with 8 bases between.

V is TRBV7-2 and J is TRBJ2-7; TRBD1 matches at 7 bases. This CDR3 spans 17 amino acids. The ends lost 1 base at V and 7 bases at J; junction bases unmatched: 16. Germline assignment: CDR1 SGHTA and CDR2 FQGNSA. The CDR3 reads CASSLGSLDRDFGEQYF. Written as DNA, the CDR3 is TGTGCCAGCAGCTTAGGTTCGCTCGACAGGGATTTTGGGGAGCAGTACTTC.